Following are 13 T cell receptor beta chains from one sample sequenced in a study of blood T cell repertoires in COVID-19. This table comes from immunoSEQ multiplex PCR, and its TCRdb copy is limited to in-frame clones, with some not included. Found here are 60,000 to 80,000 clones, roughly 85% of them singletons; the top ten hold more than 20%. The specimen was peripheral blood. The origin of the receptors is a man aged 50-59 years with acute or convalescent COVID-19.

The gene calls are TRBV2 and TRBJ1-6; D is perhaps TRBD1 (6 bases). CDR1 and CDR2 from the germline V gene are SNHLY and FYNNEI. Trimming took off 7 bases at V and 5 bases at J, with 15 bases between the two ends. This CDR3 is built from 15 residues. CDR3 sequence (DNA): TGTGCCAGCAATTGGGGGCCGACTAATAATTCACCCCTCCACTTT. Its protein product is CASNWGPTNNSPLHF.

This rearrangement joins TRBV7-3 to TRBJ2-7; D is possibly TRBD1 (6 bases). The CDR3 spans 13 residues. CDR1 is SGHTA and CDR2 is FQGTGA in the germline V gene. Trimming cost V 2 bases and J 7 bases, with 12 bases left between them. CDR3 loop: CASSLGQGWEQYF. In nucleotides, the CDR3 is TGTGCCAGCAGCTTAGGGCAGGGGTGGGAGCAGTACTTC.

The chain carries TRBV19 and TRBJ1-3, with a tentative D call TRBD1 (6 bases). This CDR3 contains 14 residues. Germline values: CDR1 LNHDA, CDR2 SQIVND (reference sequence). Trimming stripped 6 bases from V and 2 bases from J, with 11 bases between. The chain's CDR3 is CASSAGATGNTIYF. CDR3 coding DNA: TGTGCCAGTAGCGCGGGGGCGACTGGAAACACCATATATTTT.

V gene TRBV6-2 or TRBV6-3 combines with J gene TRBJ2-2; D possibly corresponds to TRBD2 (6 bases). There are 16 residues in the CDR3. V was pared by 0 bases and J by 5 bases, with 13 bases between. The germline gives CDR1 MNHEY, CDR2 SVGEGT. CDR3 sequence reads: CASSYSRVGGTGELFF. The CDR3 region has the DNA TGTGCCAGCAGTTACTCGCGGGTTGGAGGGACCGGGGAGCTGTTTTTT.

CDR3 in DNA: TGTGCCAGCACCCTGACAGGGTCCTCCTACGAGCAGTACTTC. It is translated as CASTLTGSSYEQYF. The V and J genes are TRBV28 and TRBJ2-7; TRBD1 matches at 7 bases. The junction had 6 bases not matched to a gene; V was cut back by 7 bases and J by 0 bases. The CDR3 length is 14 residues. Germline loops: CDR1 MDHEN, CDR2 SYDVKM. The complete variable domain, with remaining parts taken from reference TRBV28 and TRBJ2-7, reads DVKVTQSSRYLVKRTGEKVFLECVQDMDHENMFWYRQDPGLGLRLIYFSYDVKMKEKGDIPEGYSVSREKKERFSLILESASTNQTSMYLCASTLTGSSYEQYFGPGTRLTVT.

CDR3 region: CASSLTGASNEKLFF. The CDR3, as DNA: TGTGCCAGTAGTCTTACAGGGGCTTCTAATGAAAAACTGTTTTTT. The V call is TRBV19, the J call TRBJ1-4; 7 bases align to TRBD1. The germline CDR1 and CDR2 sequences are LNHDA and SQIVND (reference sequence). The CDR3 contains 15 residues. Germline trimming cut 5 bases from V and 3 bases from J; bases unmatched to any gene: 6.

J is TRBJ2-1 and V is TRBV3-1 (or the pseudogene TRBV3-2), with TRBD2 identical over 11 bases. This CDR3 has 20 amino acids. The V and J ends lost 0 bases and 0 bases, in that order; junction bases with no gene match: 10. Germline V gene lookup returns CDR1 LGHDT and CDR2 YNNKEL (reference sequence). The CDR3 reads CASSQELELAGEPSYNEQFF. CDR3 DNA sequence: TGTGCCAGCAGCCAAGAGTTAGAACTAGCGGGGGAACCCTCCTACAATGAGCAGTTCTTC.

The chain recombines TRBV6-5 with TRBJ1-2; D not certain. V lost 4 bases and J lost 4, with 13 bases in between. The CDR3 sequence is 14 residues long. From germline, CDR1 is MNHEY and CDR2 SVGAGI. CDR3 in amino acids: CASSSPSRGYGYTF. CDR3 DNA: TGTGCCAGCAGTTCCCCGAGTCGGGGCTATGGCTACACCTTC.

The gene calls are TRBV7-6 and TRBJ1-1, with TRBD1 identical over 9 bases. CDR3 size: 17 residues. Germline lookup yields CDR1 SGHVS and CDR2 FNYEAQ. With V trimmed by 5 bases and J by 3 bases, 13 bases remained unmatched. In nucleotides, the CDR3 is TGTGCCAGCAGCGCCGGGACAGGGAATAGTCGGGACACTGAAGCTTTCTTT. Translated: CASSAGTGNSRDTEAFF.

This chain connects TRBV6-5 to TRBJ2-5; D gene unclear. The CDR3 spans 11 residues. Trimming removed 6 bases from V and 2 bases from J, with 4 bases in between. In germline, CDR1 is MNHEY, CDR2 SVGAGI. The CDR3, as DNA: TGTGCCAGCAGCCAGCAAGAGACCCAGTACTTC. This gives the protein CASSQQETQYF.

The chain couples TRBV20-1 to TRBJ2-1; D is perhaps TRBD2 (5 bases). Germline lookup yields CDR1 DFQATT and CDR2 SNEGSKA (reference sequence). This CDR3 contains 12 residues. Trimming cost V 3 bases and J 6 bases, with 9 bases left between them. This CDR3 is CSASSGFNEQFF. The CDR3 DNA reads TGCAGTGCTAGTTCGGGGTTCAATGAGCAGTTCTTC.

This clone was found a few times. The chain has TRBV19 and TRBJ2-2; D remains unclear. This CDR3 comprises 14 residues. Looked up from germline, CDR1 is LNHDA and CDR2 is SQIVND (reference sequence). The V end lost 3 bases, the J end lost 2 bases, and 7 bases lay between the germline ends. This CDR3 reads CASSMGRNTGELFF. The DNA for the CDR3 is TGTGCCAGTAGTATGGGCAGAAACACCGGGGAGCTGTTTTTT.

The CDR3 DNA sequence: TGCGCCAGCAGCCCAGGGACTAGCGGGAGACAAGAGACCCAGTACTTC. Protein sequence: CASSPGTSGRQETQYF. The rearrangement links TRBV5-1 to TRBJ2-5; TRBD2 aligns across 14 bases. The CDR3 extends over 16 amino acids. Germline CDR1 is SGHRS and CDR2 is YFSETQ. V was clipped by 4 bases and J by 2 bases; unmatched bases: 4.